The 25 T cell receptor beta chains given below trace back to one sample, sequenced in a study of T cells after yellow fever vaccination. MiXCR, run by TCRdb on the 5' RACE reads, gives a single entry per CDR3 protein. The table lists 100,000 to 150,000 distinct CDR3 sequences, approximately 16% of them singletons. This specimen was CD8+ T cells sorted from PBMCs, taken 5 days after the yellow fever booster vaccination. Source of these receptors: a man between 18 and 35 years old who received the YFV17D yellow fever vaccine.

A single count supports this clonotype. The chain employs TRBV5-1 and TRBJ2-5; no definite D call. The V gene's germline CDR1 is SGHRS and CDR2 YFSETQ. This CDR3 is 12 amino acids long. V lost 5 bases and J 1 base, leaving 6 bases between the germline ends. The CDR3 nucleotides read TGCGCCAGCAGTCTAAGCCAAGAGACCCAGTACTTC. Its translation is CASSLSQETQYF. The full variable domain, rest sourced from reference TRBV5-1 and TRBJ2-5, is KAGVTQTPRYLIKTRGQQVTLSCSPISGHRSVSWYQQTPGQGLQFLFEYFSETQRNKGNFPGRFSGRQFSNSRSEMNVSTLELGDSALYLCASSLSQETQYFGPGTRLLVL.

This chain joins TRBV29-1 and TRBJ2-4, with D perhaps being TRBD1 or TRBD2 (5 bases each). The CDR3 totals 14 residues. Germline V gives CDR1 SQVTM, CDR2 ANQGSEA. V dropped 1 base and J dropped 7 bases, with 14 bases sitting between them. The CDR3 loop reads CSVEGPGWENIQYF. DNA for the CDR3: TGCAGCGTTGAAGGGCCAGGGTGGGAGAACATTCAGTACTTC.

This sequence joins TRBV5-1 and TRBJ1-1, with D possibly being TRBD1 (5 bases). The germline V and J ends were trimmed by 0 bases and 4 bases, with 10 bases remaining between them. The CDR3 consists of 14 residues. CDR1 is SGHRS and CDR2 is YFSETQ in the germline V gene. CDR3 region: CASSLVGVPTEAFF. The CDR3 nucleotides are TGCGCCAGCAGCTTGGTGGGGGTACCCACTGAAGCTTTCTTT. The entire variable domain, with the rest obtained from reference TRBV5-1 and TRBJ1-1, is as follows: KAGVTQTPRYLIKTRGQQVTLSCSPISGHRSVSWYQQTPGQGLQFLFEYFSETQRNKGNFPGRFSGRQFSNSRSEMNVSTLELGDSALYLCASSLVGVPTEAFFGQGTRLTVV.

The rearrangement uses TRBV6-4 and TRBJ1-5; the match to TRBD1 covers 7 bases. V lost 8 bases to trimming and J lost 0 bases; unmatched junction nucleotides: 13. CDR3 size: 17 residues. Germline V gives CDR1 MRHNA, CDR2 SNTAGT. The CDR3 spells CASFEGAHPYSNQPQHF. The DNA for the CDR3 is TGTGCCAGCTTTGAGGGGGCCCACCCGTATAGCAATCAGCCCCAGCATTTT.

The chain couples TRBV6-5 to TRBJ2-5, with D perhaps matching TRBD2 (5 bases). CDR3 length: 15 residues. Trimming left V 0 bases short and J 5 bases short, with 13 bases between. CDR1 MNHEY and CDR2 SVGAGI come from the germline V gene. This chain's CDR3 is CASSYSISGGETQYF. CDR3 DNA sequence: TGTGCCAGCAGTTACTCGATCTCCGGCGGGGAGACCCAGTACTTC.

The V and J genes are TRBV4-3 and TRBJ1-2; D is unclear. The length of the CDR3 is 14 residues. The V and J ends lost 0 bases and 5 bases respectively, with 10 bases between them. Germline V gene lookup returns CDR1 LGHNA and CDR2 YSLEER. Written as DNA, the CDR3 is TGCGCCAGCAGCCAAGATCTCTGGCCGTATGGCTACACCTTC. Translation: CASSQDLWPYGYTF.

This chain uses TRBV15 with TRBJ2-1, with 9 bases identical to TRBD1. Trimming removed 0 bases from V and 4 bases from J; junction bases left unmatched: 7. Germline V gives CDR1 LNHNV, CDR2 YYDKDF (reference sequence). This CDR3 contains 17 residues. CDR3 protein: CATSRDEGQGAYNEQFF. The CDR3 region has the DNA TGTGCCACCAGCAGAGATGAGGGACAGGGCGCGTACAATGAGCAGTTCTTC.

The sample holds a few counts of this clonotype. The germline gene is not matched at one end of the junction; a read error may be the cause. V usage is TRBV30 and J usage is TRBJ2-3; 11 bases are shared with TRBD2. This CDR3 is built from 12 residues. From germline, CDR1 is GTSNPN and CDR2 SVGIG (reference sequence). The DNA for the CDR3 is TGTGCCCAAAGCCCCGGGACTAGCGGTACCACTTTT. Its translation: CAQSPGTSGTTF.

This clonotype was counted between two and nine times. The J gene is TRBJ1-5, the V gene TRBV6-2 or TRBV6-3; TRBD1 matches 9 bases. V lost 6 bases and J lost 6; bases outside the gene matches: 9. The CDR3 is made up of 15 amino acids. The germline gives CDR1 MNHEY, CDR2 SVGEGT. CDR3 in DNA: TGTGCCAGCAGCAACTTGGGACAGGGAGGTCAGCCCCAGCATTTT. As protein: CASSNLGQGGQPQHF.

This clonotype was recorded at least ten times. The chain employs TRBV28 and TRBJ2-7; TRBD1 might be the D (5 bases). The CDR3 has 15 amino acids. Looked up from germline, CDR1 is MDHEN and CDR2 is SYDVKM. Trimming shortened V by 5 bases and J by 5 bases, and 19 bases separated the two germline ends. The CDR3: CASSLGAAGIDEQYF. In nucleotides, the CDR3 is TGTGCCAGCAGTCTTGGGGCGGCAGGGATCGACGAGCAGTACTTC. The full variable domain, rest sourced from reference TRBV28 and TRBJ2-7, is DVKVTQSSRYLVKRTGEKVFLECVQDMDHENMFWYRQDPGLGLRLIYFSYDVKMKEKGDIPEGYSVSREKKERFSLILESASTNQTSMYLCASSLGAAGIDEQYFGPGTRLTVT.

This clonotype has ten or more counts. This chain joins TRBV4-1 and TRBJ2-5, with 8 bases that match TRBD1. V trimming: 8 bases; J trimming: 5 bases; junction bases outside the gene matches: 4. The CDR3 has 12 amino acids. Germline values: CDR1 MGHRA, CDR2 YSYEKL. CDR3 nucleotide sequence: TGCGCCAGCCGACAGGGGAGTGAGACCCAGTACTTC. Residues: CASRQGSETQYF.

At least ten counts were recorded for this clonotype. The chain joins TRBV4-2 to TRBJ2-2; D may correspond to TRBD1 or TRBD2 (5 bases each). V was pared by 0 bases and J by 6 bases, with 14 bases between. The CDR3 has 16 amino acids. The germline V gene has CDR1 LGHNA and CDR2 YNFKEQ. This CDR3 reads CASSQDRGGWSGELFF. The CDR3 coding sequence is TGTGCCAGCAGCCAAGATCGTGGGGGTTGGTCCGGGGAGCTGTTTTTT.

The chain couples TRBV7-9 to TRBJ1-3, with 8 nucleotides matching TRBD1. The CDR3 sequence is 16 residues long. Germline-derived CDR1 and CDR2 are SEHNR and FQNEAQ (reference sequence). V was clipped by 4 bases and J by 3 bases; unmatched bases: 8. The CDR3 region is CASSSLRTGNGNTIYF. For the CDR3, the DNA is TGTGCCAGCAGCTCCTTAAGGACAGGGAATGGAAACACCATATATTTT. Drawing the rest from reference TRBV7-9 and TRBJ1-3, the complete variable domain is DTGVSQNPRHKITKRGQNVTFRCDPISEHNRLYWYRQTLGQGPEFLTYFQNEAQLEKSRLLSDRFSAERPKGSFSTLEIQRTEQGDSAMYLCASSSLRTGNGNTIYFGEGSWLTVV.

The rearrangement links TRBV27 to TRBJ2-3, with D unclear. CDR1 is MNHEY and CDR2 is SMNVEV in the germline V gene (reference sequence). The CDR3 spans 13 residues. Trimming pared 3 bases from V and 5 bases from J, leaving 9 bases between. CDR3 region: CASSLIERDTQYF. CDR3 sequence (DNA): TGTGCCAGCAGTTTGATTGAGAGAGATACGCAGTATTTT.

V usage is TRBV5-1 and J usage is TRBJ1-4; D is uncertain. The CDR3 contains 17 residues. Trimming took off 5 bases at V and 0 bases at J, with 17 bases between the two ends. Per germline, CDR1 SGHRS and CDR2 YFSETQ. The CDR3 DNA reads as TGCGCCAGCAGAATTCGACACACAGCTGCAACTAATGAAAAACTGTTTTTT. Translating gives CASRIRHTAATNEKLFF. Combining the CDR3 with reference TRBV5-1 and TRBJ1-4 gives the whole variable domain KAGVTQTPRYLIKTRGQQVTLSCSPISGHRSVSWYQQTPGQGLQFLFEYFSETQRNKGNFPGRFSGRQFSNSRSEMNVSTLELGDSALYLCASRIRHTAATNEKLFFGSGTQLSVL.

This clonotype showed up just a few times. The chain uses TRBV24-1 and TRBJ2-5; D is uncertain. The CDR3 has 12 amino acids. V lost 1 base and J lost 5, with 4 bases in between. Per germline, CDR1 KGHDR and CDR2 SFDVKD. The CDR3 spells CATSDFGETQYF. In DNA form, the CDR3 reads TGTGCCACCAGTGATTTCGGGGAGACCCAGTACTTC.

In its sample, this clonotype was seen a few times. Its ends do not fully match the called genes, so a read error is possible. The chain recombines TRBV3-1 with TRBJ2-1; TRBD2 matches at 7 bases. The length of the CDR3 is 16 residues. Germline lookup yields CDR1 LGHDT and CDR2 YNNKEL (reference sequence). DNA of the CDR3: TGTGCCAGCACCCAAACGGGGGGAACGTCCTACAATGAGCAGTTCTTC. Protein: CASTQTGGTSYNEQFF.

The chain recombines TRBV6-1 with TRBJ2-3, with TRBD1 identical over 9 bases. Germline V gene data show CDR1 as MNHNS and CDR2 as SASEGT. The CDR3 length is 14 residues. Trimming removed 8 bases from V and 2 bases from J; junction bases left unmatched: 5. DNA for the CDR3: TGTGCCAGCCCGGGGACAGGGCACACAGATACGCAGTATTTT. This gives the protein CASPGTGHTDTQYF.

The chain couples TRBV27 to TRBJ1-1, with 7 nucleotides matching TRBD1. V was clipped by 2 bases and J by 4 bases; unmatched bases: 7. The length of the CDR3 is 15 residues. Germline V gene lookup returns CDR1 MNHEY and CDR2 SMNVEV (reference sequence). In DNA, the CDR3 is TGTGCCAGCAGTTTAACCCTGACAGGGATCACTGAAGCTTTCTTT. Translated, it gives CASSLTLTGITEAFF.

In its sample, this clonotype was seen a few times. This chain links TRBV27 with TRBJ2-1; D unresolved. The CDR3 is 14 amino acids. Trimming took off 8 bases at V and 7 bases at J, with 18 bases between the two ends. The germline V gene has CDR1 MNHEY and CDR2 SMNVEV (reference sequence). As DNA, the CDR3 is TGTGCCAGCTCGTGGGCGGAAACGTGGAATGAGCAGTTCTTC. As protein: CASSWAETWNEQFF.

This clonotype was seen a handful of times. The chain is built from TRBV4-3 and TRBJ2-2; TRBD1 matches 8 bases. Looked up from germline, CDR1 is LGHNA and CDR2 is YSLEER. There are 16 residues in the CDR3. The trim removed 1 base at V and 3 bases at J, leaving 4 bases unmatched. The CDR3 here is CASSQGATGDTGELFF. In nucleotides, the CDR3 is TGCGCCAGCAGCCAAGGGGCGACAGGGGACACCGGGGAGCTGTTTTTT.

The CDR3 reads CASSQRGGYGYTF. The CDR3 DNA follows: TGCGCCAGCAGTCAAAGGGGAGGATATGGCTACACCTTC. This chain connects TRBV4-1 to TRBJ1-2; TRBD1 might be the D (5 bases). This CDR3 comprises 13 residues. Germline CDR1 and CDR2: MGHRA and YSYEKL. Between the trimmed V and J ends, which lost 6 bases and 5 bases, there was a span of 13 bases.

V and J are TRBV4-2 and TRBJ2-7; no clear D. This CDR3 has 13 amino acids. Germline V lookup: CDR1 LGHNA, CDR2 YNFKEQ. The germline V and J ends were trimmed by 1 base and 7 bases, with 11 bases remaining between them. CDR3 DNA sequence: TGTGCCAGCAGCCAAGCCCGGTCAGAGGAGCAGTACTTC. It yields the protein CASSQARSEEQYF.

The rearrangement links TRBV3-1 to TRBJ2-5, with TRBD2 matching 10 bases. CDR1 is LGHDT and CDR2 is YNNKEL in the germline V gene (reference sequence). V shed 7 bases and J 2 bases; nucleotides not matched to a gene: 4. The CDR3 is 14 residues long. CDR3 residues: CASTALAGQETQYF. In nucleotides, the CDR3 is TGTGCCAGCACAGCACTAGCGGGGCAAGAGACCCAGTACTTC.

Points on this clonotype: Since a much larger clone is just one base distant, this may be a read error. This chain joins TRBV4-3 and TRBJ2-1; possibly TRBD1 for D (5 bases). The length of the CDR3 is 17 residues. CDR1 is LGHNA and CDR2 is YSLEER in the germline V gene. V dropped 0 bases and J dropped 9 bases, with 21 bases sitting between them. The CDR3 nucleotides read TGCGCCAGCAGCCAAGACCGCTGGTTGGATTCGGACATTGAGCAGTTCTTC. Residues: CASSQDRWLDSDIEQFF.